This T cell receptor beta chain is from a study of blood T cell repertoires in COVID-19. Study background: The samples span acute and convalescent COVID-19 from the United States, Italy and Spain.

V lost 5 bases, J lost 7 bases, and 12 bases lay in between. The germline V gene encodes CDR1 MNHEY and CDR2 SVGAGI. CDR3 length equals 13 residues. Some clones are missing from TCRdb's copy, which holds only in-frame ones; the method was immunoSEQ multiplex PCR. Seen here are approximately 450,000 clones, more than 80% observed once, and the top ten hold more than 0.95%. The rearrangement uses TRBV6-5 and TRBJ1-5; D might be TRBD1 (5 bases). The sequence was obtained from a man in his thirties or forties who had recovered from COVID-19. Material: PBMCs or T cells enriched from blood (not recorded which). The CDR3 coding sequence is TGTGCCAGCAGTCCCAGGGAAGGGCAGCCCCAGCATTTT. This gives the protein CASSPREGQPQHF.